Sequencing of this T cell receptor beta chain was carried out in a study of CD8 T cells in Susac syndrome. CD8+ and CD4+ T cells circulating in blood were sequenced for TCR beta. Treatment-naive patients with stable or active relapsing-remitting disease served as multiple sclerosis controls. Negative isolation yielded CD8+ and CD4+ T cells; FACS enriched TEMRA cells. V shed 7 bases and J 8 bases; nucleotides not matched to a gene: 7. CDR1 is SQVTM and CDR2 is ANQGSEA in the germline V gene. The CDR3 sequence is 11 residues long. Roughly 0.45 to 1 ug RNA was reverse transcribed with random hexamers. Across 54 Vbeta and 13 Jbeta, TCR beta CDR3 was amplified with immunoSEQ multiplex PCR. TCRdb itself ran the immunoSEQ multiplex PCR reads through MiXCR, one entry per CDR3 protein. Of almost 450,000 distinct CDR3 sequences listed, approximately 85% are singletons.

The rearrangement uses TRBV29-1 and TRBJ1-1, with TRBD1 matching 7 bases. This TCR was sampled from a human donor with multiple sclerosis. Sequences were obtained from CD8+ T cells from PBMCs. The CDR3, as DNA: TGCAGCGGCATGACAGGGCTGGAAGCTTTCTTT. Its protein is CSGMTGLEAFF.